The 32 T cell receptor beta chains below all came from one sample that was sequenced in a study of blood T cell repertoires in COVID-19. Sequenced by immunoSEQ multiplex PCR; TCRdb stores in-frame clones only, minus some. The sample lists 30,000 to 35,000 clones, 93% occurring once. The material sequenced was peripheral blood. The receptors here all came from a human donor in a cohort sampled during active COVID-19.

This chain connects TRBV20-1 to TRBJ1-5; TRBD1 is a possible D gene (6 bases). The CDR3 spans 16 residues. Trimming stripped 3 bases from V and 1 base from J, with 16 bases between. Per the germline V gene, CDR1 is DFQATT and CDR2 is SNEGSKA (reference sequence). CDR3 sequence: CSASGGRGGSNQPQHF. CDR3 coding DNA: TGCAGTGCTAGTGGCGGAAGGGGGGGAAGCAATCAGCCCCAGCATTTT.

This chain's CDR3 is CASSGAQDRGLGNTIYF. The CDR3 region has the DNA TGTGCCAGCAGTGGAGCTCAAGACAGGGGCCTTGGAAACACCATATATTTT. The chain couples TRBV6-1 to TRBJ1-3, with TRBD1 identical over 8 bases. The CDR3 is 17 residues long. In germline, CDR1 is MNHNS, CDR2 SASEGT. The V gene end was trimmed by 4 bases and the J gene end by 3 bases; junction bases not matched to a gene: 11.

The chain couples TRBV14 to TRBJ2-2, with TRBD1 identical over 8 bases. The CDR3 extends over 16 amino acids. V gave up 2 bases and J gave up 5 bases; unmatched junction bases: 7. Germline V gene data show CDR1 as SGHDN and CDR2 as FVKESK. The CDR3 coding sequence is TGTGCCAGCAGCCAACAGGGGGCGATTGGTACCGGGGAGCTGTTTTTT. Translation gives CASSQQGAIGTGELFF.

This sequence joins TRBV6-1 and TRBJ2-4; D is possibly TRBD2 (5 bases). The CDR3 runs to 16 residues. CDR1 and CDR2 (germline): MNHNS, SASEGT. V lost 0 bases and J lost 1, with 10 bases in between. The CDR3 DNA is TGTGCCAGCAGTGAAGCCTTAGAGGGTGCCAAAAACATTCAGTACTTC. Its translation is CASSEALEGAKNIQYF.

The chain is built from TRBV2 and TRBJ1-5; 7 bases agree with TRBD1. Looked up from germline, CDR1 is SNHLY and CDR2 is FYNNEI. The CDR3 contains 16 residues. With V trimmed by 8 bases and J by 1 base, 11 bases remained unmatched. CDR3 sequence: CASARQGRGSNQPQHF. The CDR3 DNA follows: TGTGCCAGCGCTAGACAGGGACGAGGAAGCAATCAGCCCCAGCATTTT.

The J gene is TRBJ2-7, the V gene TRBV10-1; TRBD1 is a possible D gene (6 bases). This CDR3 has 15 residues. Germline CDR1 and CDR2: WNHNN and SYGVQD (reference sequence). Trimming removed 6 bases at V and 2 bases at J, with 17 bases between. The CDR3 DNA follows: TGCGCCAGCAGGCAAACCCCGGGACACCCCTACGAGCAGTACTTC. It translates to CASRQTPGHPYEQYF.

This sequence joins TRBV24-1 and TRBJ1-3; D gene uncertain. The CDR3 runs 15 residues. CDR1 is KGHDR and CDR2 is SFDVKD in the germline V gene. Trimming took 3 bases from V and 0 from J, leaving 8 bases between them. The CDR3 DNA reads TGTGCCACCAGTGATAGCCTTAGCTCTGGAAACACCATATATTTT. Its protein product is CATSDSLSSGNTIYF.

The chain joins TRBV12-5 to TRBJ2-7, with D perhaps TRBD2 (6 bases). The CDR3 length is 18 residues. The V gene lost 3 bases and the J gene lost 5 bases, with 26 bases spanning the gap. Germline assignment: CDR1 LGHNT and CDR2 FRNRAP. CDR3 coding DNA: TGTGCTAGTGGTTTCCCCACCGTAAGCGTCAGCCCGGGGGACGAGCAGTACTTC. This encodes CASGFPTVSVSPGDEQYF.

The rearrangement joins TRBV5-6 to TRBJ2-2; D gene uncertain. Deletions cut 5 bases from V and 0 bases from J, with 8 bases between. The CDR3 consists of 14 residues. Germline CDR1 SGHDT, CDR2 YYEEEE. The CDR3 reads CASSRGANTGELFF. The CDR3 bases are TGTGCCAGCAGTAGAGGTGCGAACACCGGGGAGCTGTTTTTT.

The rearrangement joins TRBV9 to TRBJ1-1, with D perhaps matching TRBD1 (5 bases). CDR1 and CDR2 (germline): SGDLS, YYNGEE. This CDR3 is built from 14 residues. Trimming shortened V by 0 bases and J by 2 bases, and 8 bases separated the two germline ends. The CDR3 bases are TGTGCCAGCAGCGTAGCTACAGGAAACACTGAAGCTTTCTTT. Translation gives CASSVATGNTEAFF.

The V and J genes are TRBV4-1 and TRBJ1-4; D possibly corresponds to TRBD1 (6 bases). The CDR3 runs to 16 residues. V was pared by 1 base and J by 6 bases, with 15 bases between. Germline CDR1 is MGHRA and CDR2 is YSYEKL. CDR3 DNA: TGCGCCAGCAGCCAAGTGAGTACAGGGTTGGATGAAAAACTGTTTTTT. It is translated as CASSQVSTGLDEKLFF.

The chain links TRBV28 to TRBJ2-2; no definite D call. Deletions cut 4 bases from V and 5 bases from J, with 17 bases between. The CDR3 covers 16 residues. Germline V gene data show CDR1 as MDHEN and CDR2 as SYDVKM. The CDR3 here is CASSSSPGSGTGELFF. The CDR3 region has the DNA TGTGCCAGCAGTTCCAGTCCTGGCTCCGGGACCGGGGAGCTGTTTTTT.

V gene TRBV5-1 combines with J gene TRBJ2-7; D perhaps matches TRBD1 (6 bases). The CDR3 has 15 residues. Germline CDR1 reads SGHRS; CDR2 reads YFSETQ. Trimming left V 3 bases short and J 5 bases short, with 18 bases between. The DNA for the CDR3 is TGCGCCAGCAGCTACTGGGACCGTGGGACAAACGAGCAGTACTTC. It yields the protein CASSYWDRGTNEQYF. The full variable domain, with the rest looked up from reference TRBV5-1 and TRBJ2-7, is KAGVTQTPRYLIKTRGQQVTLSCSPISGHRSVSWYQQTPGQGLQFLFEYFSETQRNKGNFPGRFSGRQFSNSRSEMNVSTLELGDSALYLCASSYWDRGTNEQYFGPGTRLTVT.

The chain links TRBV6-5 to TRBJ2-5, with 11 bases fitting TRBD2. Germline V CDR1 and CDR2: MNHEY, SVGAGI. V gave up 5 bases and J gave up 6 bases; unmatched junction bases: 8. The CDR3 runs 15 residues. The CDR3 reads CASSLSGGARQTQYF. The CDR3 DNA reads TGTGCCAGCAGTCTTAGCGGGGGGGCCCGGCAGACCCAGTACTTC.

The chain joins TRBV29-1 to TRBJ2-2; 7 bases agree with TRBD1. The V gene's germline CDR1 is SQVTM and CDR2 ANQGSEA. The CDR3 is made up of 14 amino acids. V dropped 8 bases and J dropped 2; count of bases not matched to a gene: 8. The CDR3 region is CSSRQGINTGELFF. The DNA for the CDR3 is TGCAGCTCAAGACAGGGAATAAACACCGGGGAGCTGTTTTTT.

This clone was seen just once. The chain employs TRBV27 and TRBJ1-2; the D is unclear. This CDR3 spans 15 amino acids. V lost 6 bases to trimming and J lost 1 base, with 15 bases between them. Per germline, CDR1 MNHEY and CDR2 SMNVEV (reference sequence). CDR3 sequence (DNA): TGTGCCAGCAGCTCCTCCCGGCAGGATAACTATGGCTACACCTTC. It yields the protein CASSSSRQDNYGYTF.

The CDR3 DNA reads TGTGCCAGCAGTGAGCACAGGTTGGACTATGGCTACACCTTC. Translating it yields CASSEHRLDYGYTF. The chain uses TRBV2 and TRBJ1-2; TRBD1 might be the D (5 bases). Per germline, CDR1 SNHLY and CDR2 FYNNEI. V lost 3 bases, J lost 3 bases, and 11 bases lay in between. This CDR3 contains 14 residues.

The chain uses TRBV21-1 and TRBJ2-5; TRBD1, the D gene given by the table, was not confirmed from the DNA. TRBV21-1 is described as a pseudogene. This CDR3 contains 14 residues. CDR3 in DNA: TGTGCCAGCAGCAAAGAAAACAGTCCAGGGACCCAGTACTTC. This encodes CASSKENSPGTQYF.

The CDR3: CASSQREVAFF. The CDR3 bases are TGTGCCAGCAGCCAGAGGGAGGTAGCTTTCTTT. The chain recombines TRBV3-1 (or the pseudogene TRBV3-2) with TRBJ1-1, with D hard to call. The CDR3 totals 11 residues. The V gene's germline CDR1 is LGHDT and CDR2 YNNKEL (reference sequence). V lost 3 bases and J lost 10, with 9 bases in between.

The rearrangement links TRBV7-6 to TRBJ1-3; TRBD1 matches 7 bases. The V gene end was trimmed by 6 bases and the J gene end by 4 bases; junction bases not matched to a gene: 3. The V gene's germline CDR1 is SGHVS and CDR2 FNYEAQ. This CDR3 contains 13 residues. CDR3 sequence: CASRPGQGNTIYF. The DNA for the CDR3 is TGTGCCAGCAGACCGGGACAGGGAAACACCATATATTTT.

CDR3 loop: CATSINSRADTQYF. In DNA form, the CDR3 reads TGTGCCACCAGCATTAATAGTCGGGCAGATACGCAGTATTTT. The V gene is TRBV15, the J gene TRBJ2-3; no firm D call. Trimming left V 4 bases short and J 4 bases short, with 12 bases between. CDR1 and CDR2 (germline): LNHNV, YYDKDF (reference sequence). CDR3 length: 14 amino acids.

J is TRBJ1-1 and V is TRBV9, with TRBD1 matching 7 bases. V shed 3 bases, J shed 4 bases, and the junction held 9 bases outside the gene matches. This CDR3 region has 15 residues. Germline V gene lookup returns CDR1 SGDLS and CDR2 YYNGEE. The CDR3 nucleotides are TGTGCCAGCAGCGCCCTTGAGGCAGGGGGCACTGAAGCTTTCTTT. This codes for CASSALEAGGTEAFF.

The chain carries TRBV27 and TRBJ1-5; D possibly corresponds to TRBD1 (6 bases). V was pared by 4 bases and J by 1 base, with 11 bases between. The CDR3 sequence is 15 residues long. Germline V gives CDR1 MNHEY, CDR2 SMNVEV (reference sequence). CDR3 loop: CASSSWTESNQPQHF. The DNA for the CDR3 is TGTGCCAGCAGTTCGTGGACAGAGAGCAATCAGCCCCAGCATTTT.

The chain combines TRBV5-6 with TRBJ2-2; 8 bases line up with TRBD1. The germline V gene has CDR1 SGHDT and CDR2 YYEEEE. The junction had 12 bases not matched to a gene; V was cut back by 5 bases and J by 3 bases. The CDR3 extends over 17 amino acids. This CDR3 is CASSLGQGPLDTGELFF. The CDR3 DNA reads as TGTGCCAGCAGTCTAGGACAGGGACCCTTGGACACCGGGGAGCTGTTTTTT.

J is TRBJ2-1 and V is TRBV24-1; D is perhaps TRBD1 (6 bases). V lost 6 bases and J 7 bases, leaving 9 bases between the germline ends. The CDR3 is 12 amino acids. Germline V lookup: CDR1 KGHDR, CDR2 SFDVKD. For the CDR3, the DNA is TGTGCCACCAGTACAGGGTTGAATGAGCAGTTCTTC. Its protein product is CATSTGLNEQFF.

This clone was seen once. The CDR3 DNA is TGCGCCAGCAGCCAAGGAGGGTCCAACACTGAAGCTTTCTTT. This encodes CASSQGGSNTEAFF. The rearrangement joins TRBV4-1 to TRBJ1-1; D not resolved. The CDR3 consists of 14 residues. From germline, CDR1 is MGHRA and CDR2 YSYEKL. Trimming removed 1 base from V and 2 bases from J, with 8 bases in between.

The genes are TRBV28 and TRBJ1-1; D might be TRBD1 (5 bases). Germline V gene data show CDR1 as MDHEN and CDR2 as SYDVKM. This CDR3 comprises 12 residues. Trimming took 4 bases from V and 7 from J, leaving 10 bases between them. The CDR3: CASSSRQLEAFF. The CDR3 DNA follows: TGTGCCAGCAGTTCACGACAGCTTGAAGCTTTCTTT.

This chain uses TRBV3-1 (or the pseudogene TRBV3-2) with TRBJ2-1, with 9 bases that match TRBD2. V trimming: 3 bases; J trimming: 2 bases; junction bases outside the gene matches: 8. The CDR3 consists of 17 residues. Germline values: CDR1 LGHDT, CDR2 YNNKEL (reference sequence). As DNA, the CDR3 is TGTGCCAGCAGCCAGCAAATAACTAGCGGGCCCTACAATGAGCAGTTCTTC. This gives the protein CASSQQITSGPYNEQFF.

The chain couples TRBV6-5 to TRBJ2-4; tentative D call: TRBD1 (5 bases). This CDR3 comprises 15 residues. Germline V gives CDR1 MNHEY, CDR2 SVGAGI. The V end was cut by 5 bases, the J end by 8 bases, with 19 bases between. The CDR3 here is CASSRVQGRSYIQYF. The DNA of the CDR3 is TGTGCCAGCAGTCGTGTTCAGGGAAGGTCGTACATTCAGTACTTC.

CDR3 sequence: CASTPGVRVGSPLHF. The CDR3 nucleotides read TGTGCCAGCACCCCAGGGGTCCGGGTTGGTTCACCCCTCCACTTT. V usage is TRBV6-5 and J usage is TRBJ1-6, with D perhaps TRBD1 (6 bases). CDR1 is MNHEY and CDR2 is SVGAGI in the germline V gene. This CDR3 spans 15 amino acids. Trimming removed 7 bases from V and 9 bases from J, with 19 bases in between.

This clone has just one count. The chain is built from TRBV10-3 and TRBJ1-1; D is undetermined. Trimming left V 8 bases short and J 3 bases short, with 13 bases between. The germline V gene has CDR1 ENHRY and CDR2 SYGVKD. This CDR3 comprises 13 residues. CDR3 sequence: CAISGGVDTEAFF. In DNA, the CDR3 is TGTGCCATCTCCGGCGGGGTAGACACTGAAGCTTTCTTT.

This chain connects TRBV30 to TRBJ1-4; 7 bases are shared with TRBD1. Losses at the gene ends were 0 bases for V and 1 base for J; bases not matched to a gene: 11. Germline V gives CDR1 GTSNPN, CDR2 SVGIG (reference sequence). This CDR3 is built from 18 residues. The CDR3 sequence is CAWSVRWQGDRTNEKLFF. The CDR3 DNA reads TGTGCCTGGAGTGTACGGTGGCAGGGGGACAGAACTAATGAAAAACTGTTTTTT.